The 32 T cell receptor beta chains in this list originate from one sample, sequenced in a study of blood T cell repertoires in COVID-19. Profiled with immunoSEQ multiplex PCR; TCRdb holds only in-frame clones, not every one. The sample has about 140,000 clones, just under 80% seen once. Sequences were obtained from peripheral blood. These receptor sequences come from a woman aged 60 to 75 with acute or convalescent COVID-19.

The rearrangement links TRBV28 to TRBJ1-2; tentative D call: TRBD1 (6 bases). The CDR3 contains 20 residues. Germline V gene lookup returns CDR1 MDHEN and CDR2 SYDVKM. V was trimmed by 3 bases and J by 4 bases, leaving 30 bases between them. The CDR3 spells CASSFSRPIKMGQDIYGYTF. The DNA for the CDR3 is TGTGCCAGCAGTTTCTCCAGACCGATTAAAATGGGACAAGACATCTATGGCTACACCTTC.

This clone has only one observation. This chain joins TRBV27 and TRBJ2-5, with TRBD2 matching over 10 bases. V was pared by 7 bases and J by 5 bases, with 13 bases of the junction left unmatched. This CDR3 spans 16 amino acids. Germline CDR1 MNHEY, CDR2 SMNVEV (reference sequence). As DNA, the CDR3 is TGTGCCAGCACCCATCGTAGCGGGAGGAATGTCGAGACCCAGTACTTC. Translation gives CASTHRSGRNVETQYF.

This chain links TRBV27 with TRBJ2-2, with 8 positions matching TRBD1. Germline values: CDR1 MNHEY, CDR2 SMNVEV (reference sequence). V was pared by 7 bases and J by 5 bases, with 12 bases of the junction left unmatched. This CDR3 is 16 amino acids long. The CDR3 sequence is CASKPRRGLLTGELFF. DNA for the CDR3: TGTGCCAGCAAACCCCGCAGGGGGCTCTTAACCGGGGAGCTGTTTTTT.

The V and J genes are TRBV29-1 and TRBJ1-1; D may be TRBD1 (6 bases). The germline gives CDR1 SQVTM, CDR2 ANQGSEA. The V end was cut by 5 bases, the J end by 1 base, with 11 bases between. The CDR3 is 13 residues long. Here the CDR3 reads CSVRRRGNTEAFF. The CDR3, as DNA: TGCAGCGTTAGGCGCAGGGGGAACACTGAAGCTTTCTTT.

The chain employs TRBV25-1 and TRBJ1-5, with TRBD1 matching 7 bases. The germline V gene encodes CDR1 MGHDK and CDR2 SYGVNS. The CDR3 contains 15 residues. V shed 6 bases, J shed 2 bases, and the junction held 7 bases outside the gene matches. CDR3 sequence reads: CASSPQGGGNQPQHF. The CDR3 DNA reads TGTGCCAGCAGCCCCCAGGGGGGAGGCAATCAGCCCCAGCATTTT.

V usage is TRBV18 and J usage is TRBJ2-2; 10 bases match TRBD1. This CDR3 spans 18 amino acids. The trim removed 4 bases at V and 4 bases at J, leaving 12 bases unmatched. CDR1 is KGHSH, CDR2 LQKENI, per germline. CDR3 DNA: TGTGCCAGCTCACTCAACCGGGACAGGGGTTATGTCACCGGGGAGCTGTTTTTT. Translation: CASSLNRDRGYVTGELFF.

The CDR3 region has the DNA TGTGCCAGCAGTGGGACAGGGTTCTATCAGCCCCAGCATTTT. This encodes CASSGTGFYQPQHF. V usage is TRBV28 and J usage is TRBJ1-5, with 9 nucleotides matching TRBD1. Per the germline V gene, CDR1 is MDHEN and CDR2 is SYDVKM. Unmatched junction bases numbered 4, after V lost 5 bases and J lost 5 bases. This CDR3 spans 14 amino acids.

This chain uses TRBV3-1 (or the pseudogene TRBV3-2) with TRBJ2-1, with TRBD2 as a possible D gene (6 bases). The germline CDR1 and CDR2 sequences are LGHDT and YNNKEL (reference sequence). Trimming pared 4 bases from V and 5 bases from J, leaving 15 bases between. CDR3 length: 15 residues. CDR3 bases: TGTGCCAGCAGCCTCCGGGGCCGCGGGGACAATGAGCAGTTCTTC. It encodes CASSLRGRGDNEQFF.

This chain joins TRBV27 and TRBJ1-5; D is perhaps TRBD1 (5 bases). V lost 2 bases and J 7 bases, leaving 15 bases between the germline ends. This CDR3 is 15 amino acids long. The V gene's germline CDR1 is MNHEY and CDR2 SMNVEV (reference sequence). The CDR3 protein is CASSLLAGGGQPQHF. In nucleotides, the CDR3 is TGTGCCAGCAGTTTACTTGCTGGGGGGGGGCAGCCCCAGCATTTT.

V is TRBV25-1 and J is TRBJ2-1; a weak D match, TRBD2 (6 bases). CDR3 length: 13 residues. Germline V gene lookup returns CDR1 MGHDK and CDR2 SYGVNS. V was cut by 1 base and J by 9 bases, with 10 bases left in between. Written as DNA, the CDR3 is TGTGCCAGCAGTGAATGGGGGGTCGTTGAGCAGTTCTTC. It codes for CASSEWGVVEQFF.

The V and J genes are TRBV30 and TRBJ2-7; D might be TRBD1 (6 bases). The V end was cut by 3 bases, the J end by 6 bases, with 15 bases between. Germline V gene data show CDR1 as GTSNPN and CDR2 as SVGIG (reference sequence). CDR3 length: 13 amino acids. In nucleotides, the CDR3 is TGTGCCTGGAGCTCGGGACAATGGACCGAGCAGTACTTC. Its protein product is CAWSSGQWTEQYF.

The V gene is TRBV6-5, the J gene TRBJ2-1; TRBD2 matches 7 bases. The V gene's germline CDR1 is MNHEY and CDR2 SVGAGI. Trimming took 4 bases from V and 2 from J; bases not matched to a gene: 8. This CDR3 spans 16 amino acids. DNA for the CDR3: TGTGCCAGCAGTTTCTCGACTAGCTTAACCTACAATGAGCAGTTCTTC. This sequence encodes CASSFSTSLTYNEQFF.

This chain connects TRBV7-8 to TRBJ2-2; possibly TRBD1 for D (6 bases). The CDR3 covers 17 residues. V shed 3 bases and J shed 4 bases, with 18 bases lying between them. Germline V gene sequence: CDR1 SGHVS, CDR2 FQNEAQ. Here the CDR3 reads CASSFWDPGHPTGELFF. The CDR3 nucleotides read TGTGCCAGCAGCTTCTGGGATCCGGGACACCCCACCGGGGAGCTGTTTTTT. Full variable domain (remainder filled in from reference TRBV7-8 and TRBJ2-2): GAGVSQSPRYKVAKRGQDVALRCDPISGHVSLFWYQQALGQGPEFLTYFQNEAQLDKSGLPSDRFFAERPEGSVSTLKIQRTQQEDSAVYLCASSFWDPGHPTGELFFGEGSRLTVL.

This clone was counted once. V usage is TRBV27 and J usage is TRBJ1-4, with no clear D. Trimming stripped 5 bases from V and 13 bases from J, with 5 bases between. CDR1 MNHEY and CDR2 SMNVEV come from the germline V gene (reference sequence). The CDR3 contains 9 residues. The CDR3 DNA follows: TGTGCCAGCAGTCCTCCACTGTTTTTT. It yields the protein CASSPPLFF. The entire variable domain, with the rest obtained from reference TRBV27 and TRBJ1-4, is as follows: EAQVTQNPRYLITVTGKKLTVTCSQNMNHEYMSWYRQDPGLGLRQIYYSMNVEVTDKGDVPEGYKVSRKEKRNFPLILESPSPNQTSLYFCASSPPLFFGSGTQLSVL.

The CDR3 sequence: CASSESGSNQPQHF. The CDR3 region has the DNA TGCGCCAGCAGTGAGTCGGGGAGTAATCAGCCCCAGCATTTT. V gene TRBV10-1 combines with J gene TRBJ1-5; D not resolved. Germline CDR1 WNHNN, CDR2 SYGVQD (reference sequence). Trimming pared 0 bases from V and 4 bases from J, leaving 7 bases between. This CDR3 spans 14 amino acids.

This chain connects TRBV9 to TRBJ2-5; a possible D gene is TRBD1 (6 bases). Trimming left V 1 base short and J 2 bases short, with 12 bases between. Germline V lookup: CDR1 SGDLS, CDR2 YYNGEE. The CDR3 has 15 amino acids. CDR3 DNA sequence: TGTGCCAGCAGCGTACTTGGACAGACACAAGAGACCCAGTACTTC. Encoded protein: CASSVLGQTQETQYF.

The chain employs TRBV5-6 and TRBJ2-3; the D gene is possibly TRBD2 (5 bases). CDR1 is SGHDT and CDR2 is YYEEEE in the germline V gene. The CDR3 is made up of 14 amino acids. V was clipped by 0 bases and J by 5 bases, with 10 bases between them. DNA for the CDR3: TGTGCCAGCAGCTTGGGACGGGATGTAGATACGCAGTATTTT. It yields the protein CASSLGRDVDTQYF.

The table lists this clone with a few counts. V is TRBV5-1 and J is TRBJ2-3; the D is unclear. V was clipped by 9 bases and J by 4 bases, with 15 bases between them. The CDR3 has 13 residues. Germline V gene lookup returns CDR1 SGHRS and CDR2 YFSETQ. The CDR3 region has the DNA TGCGCCATTAGTGAACCCCCCGCAGATACGCAGTATTTT. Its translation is CAISEPPADTQYF.

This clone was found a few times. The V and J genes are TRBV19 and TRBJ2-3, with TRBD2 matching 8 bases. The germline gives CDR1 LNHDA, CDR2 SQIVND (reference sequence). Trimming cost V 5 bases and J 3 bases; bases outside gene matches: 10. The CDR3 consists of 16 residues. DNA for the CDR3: TGTGCCAGTAGTCCAACCCCCACGGGAGGGACAGATACGCAGTATTTT. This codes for CASSPTPTGGTDTQYF.

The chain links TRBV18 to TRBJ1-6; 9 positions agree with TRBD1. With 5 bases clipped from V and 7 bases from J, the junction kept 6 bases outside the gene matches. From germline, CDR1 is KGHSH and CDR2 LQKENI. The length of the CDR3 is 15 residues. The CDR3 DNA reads TGTGCCAGCTCAAAACGGACAGGGGAAAATTCACCCCTCCACTTT. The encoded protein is CASSKRTGENSPLHF.

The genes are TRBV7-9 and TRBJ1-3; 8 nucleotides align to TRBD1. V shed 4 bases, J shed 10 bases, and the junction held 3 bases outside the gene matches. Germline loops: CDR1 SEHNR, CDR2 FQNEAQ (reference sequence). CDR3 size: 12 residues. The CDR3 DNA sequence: TGTGCCAGCAGCTCTGACAGGGGAACCATATATTTT. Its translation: CASSSDRGTIYF.

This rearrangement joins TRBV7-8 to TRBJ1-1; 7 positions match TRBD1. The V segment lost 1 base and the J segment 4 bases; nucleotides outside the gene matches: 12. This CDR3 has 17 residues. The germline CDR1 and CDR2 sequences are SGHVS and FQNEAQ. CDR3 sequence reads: CASSLGSYRGRSTEAFF. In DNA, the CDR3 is TGTGCCAGCAGCTTAGGGTCCTACAGGGGCAGAAGCACTGAAGCTTTCTTT. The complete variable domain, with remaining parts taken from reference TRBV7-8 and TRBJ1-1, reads GAGVSQSPRYKVAKRGQDVALRCDPISGHVSLFWYQQALGQGPEFLTYFQNEAQLDKSGLPSDRFFAERPEGSVSTLKIQRTQQEDSAVYLCASSLGSYRGRSTEAFFGQGTRLTVV.

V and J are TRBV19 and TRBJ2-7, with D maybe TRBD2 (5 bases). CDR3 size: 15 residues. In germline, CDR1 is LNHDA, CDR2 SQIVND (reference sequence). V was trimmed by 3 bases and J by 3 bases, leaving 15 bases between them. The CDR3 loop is CASSISGNVNYEQYF. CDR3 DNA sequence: TGTGCCAGTAGTATTTCCGGGAACGTAAACTACGAGCAGTACTTC.

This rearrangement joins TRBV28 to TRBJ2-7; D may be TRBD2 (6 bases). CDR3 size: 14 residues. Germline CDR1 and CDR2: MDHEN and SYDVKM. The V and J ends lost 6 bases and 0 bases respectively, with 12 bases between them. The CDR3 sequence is CASRRTRDSYEQYF. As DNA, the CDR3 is TGTGCCAGCAGGAGGACGCGGGACTCCTACGAGCAGTACTTC.

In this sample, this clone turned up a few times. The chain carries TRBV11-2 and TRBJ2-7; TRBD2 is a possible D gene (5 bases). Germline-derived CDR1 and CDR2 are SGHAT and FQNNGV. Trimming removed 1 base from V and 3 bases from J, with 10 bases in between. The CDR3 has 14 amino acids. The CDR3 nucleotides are TGTGCCAGCAGCTTAGGTCCCGACTACTACGAGCAGTACTTC. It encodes CASSLGPDYYEQYF. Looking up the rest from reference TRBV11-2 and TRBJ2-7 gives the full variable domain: EAGVAQSPRYKIIEKRQSVAFWCNPISGHATLYWYQQILGQGPKLLIQFQNNGVVDDSQLPKDRFSAERLKGVDSTLKIQPAKLEDSAVYLCASSLGPDYYEQYFGPGTRLTVT.

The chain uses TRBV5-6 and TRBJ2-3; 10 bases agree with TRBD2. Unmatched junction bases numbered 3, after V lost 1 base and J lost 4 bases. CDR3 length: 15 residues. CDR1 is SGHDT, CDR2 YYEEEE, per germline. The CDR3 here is CASSLSSGRPDTQYF. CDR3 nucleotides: TGTGCCAGCAGCTTGTCTAGCGGGAGACCAGATACGCAGTATTTT.

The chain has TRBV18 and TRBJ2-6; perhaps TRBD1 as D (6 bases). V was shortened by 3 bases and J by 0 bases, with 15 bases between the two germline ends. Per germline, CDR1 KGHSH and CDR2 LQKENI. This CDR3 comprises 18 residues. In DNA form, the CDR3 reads TGTGCCAGCTCACCTATGGGGGCCACGTTCTCTGGGGCCAACGTCCTGACTTTC. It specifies CASSPMGATFSGANVLTF.

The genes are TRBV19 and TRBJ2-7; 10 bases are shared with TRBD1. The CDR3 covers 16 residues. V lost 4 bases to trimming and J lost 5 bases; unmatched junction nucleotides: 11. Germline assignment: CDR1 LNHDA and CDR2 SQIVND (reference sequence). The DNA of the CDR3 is TGTGCCAGTAGTACGCGGTCGGGACAGGGGATACACGAGCAGTACTTC. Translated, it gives CASSTRSGQGIHEQYF.

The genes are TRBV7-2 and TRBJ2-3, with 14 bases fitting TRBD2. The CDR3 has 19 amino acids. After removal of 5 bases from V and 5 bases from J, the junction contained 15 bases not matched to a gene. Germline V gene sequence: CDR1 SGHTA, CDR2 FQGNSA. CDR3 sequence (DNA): TGTGCCAGCAGCCCCTTAGGACCCCCGACTAGCGGGAGGGGAGATACGCAGTATTTT. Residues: CASSPLGPPTSGRGDTQYF.

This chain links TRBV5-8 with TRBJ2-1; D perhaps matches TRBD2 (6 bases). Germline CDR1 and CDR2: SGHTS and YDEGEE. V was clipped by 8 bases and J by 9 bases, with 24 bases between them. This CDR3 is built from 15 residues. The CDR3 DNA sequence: TGTGCCAGGTTAGCGGAGTCCTTGGATTTGGGTGAGCAGTTCTTC. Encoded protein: CARLAESLDLGEQFF. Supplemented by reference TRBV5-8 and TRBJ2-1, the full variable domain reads EAGVTQSPTHLIKTRGQQATLRCSPISGHTSVYWYQQALGLGLQFLLWYDEGEERNRGNFPPRFSGRQFPNYSSELNVNALELEDSALYLCARLAESLDLGEQFFGPGTRLTVL.

The DNA for the CDR3 is TGCAGCGCCGGACAGGCCATGAACACTGAAGCTTTCTTT. Amino acid sequence: CSAGQAMNTEAFF. V is TRBV29-1 and J is TRBJ1-1; 7 nucleotides line up with TRBD1. Germline V CDR1 and CDR2: SQVTM, ANQGSEA. The V gene end was trimmed by 7 bases and the J gene end by 0 bases; junction bases not matched to a gene: 5. This CDR3 spans 13 amino acids.

For the CDR3, the DNA is TGTGCCAGCAGCCAAGATCTCGGGAGGAGCTACAATGAGCAGTTCTTC. Its protein is CASSQDLGRSYNEQFF. The J gene is TRBJ2-1, the V gene TRBV3-1 (or the pseudogene TRBV3-2); 7 bases line up with TRBD2. Germline loops: CDR1 LGHDT, CDR2 YNNKEL (reference sequence). This CDR3 is built from 16 residues. The ends lost 0 bases at V and 3 bases at J; junction bases unmatched: 5.